This T cell receptor beta chain appears in the sequencing data of a study of T cell changes during pregnancy in multiple sclerosis (dated by TCRdb to 2018 to 2020). In the study overall: In women with multiple sclerosis, the researchers looked at how the T cell repertoire shifted as pregnancy progressed.

Compared with the rest of its sample, this clone is medium-sized (0.01 to 0.1%). It has no known antigen specificity. The input lacks base qualities; no much larger clone sits a single base away. Library preparation used the immunoSEQ multiplex PCR assay. TCRdb took over this immuneACCESS table, retaining in-frame rearrangements with V and J assigned. Such tables are incomplete; in checked studies, under half of the missing clones stem from an unresolved V gene, and the remainder is unexplained. In this sample the table shows roughly 22,000 clones, approximately 90% of which occur a single time. The ten largest make up under 0.75% of the sample. The V end loses 4 bases and the J end loses 12 bases, and a stretch of 13 bases separates them. The CDR3 numbers 13 residues from cysteine through phenylalanine. The retained sequence is limited to the CDR3, 39 bases, with the frame set at the first base. As encoded in the germline V gene (reference sequence), CDR1 is WNHNN while CDR2 is SYGVQD.

The chain links TRBV10-1 with TRBJ1-6; the D region possibly corresponds to TRBD1 (5 bases align). Here the sequenced sample was CD4+ T cells from peripheral blood mononuclear cells, taken after pregnancy. This TCR derives from a female donor in good health, enrolled as a control in a pregnancy study. CDR3 protein: CASSGGPQEPLHF. Read as DNA, the sequence is TGCGCCAGCAGTGGGGGCCCCCAGGAACCCCTCCACTTT.